The following is a T cell receptor beta chain sequence with its context. The antigen remains unidentified. Germline DNA was also extracted, and blood RNA derived from unsorted whole blood. These data come from a study of tumor-infiltrating lymphocytes in primary liver carcinoma. A constant-region primer primed TCR beta cDNA synthesis from about 490 ng of total RNA. Nested multiplex PCR, run for three rounds with slightly modified ARM-PCR, yielded TCR beta libraries. Each of the first two PCR rounds ran roughly 9 cycles with TRBV1-TRBV30 forward and C-beta reverse primers. TCRdb processed the multiplex PCR reads anew with MiXCR; each CDR3 protein has one entry. The sample contains about 210,000 distinct CDR3 sequences, about 65% of which appear only once. General study results and limits: Lower overlap was observed for tumor-adjacent and tumor-blood pairs relative to tumor region pairs.

The V and J ends lost 4 bases and 14 bases, in that order; junction bases with no gene match: 9. The V gene's germline CDR1 is SGHRS and CDR2 YFSETQ. This CDR3 has 12 amino acids. The specimen was peripheral blood. The receptor was isolated from a woman aged 60 to 75 with primary liver carcinoma and hepatitis B virus infection. The V and J genes are TRBV5-1 and TRBJ1-5; 7 nucleotides line up with TRBD1. The DNA for the CDR3 is TGCGCCAGCAGCCCTGGTTACGGACAGGAGCATTTT. Amino acid sequence: CASSPGYGQEHF.